This TCR beta chain was recovered during a study of shared clonotypes between healthy human individuals. Study information: The donors, two women and three men, were aged 18 to 49.

Concerning this clone itself: Its antigen remains unidentified.

Running of the assay took place at deep level. Some 30,000 T cell genomes (approximately 210 ng DNA) went into each sorted-subset replicate. Sequencing used immunoSEQ multiplex PCR; TCRdb keeps in-frame clones, though not all of them. The data show roughly 2,300,000 clones, with under 95% seen just once and around 0.38% held by the top ten. CDR1 is MNHEY and CDR2 is SMNVEV in the germline V gene (reference sequence). V gave up 3 bases and J gave up 5 bases, with 13 bases separating them. The CDR3 spans 15 residues. General study findings and limits: Non-shared clonotypes had lower generation probabilities than clonotypes shared by all four sorted-subset donors.

The rearrangement links TRBV27 to TRBJ2-2; D gene unclear. Sequencing used naive CD4+ T cells from PBMCs. Specified subset: CD45RA+ positively selected. This clonotype originated in a man aged 18-30 years in good health. Some clones in this sample may be carry-over from other donors' samples. The CDR3 DNA reads as TGTGCCAGCAGTTTGGTGGGTGCATGGACCGGGGAGCTGTTTTTT. It translates to CASSLVGAWTGELFF.